The 26 T cell receptor beta chains reported below all come from one sample, sequenced in a study of graft-versus-host responses after intestinal transplantation. The antigens of these receptors remain unknown. Generated by immunoSEQ multiplex PCR, the TCRdb table keeps only in-frame clones and is missing some. The table shows around 130,000 clones, with roughly 92% occurring only once. Sequencing used unstimulated CD4+ T cells sorted from spleen or lymph node cells, obtained before intestinal transplant. These receptors were obtained from a human donor who received an intestinal transplant.

This chain links TRBV28 with TRBJ1-6, with TRBD1 identical over 8 bases. The germline V gene has CDR1 MDHEN and CDR2 SYDVKM. The CDR3 contains 14 residues. The J segment lost 10 bases and the V segment lost 5 bases, leaving 7 bases of the junction unmatched. The DNA for the CDR3 is TGTGCCAGCAGTCCGGACAGGGTCCAGTCACCCCTCCACTTT. Amino acid sequence: CASSPDRVQSPLHF.

The CDR3: CASSESTLGTPSYEQYF. The CDR3 nucleotides are TGCGCCAGCAGTGAGTCGACTCTGGGGACTCCTTCCTACGAGCAGTACTTC. The chain combines TRBV10-2 with TRBJ2-7; tentatively, D is TRBD2 (6 bases). Trimming left V 0 bases short and J 1 base short, with 16 bases between. The CDR3 length is 17 residues. The V gene's germline CDR1 is WSHSY and CDR2 SAAADI.

The chain combines TRBV6-5 with TRBJ1-1; maybe TRBD1 (5 bases). The germline V gene encodes CDR1 MNHEY and CDR2 SVGAGI. V was trimmed by 3 bases and J by 5 bases, leaving 13 bases between them. This CDR3 contains 14 residues. CDR3 protein: CASSYWDRRTEAFF. Here the CDR3 DNA reads TGTGCCAGCAGTTATTGGGACCGAAGGACTGAAGCTTTCTTT.

The V and J genes are TRBV19 and TRBJ1-2; a weak D match, TRBD1 (6 bases). The CDR3 runs to 16 residues. From germline, CDR1 is LNHDA and CDR2 SQIVND (reference sequence). With 0 bases removed from V and 7 bases from J, the gap between germline ends came to 18 bases. CDR3 region: CASSIDRTVAGGGYTF. The DNA for the CDR3 is TGTGCCAGTAGTATAGACCGGACAGTGGCGGGGGGTGGCTACACCTTC.

This clone was observed once. The chain combines TRBV11-3 with TRBJ2-7; 7 bases agree with TRBD1. There are 14 residues in the CDR3. The ends lost 5 bases at V and 4 bases at J; junction bases unmatched: 8. The germline V gene has CDR1 SGHNT and CDR2 YENEEA. The CDR3 reads CASSLDRSFYEQYF. DNA of the CDR3: TGTGCCAGCAGCCTGGACAGGTCCTTTTACGAGCAGTACTTC.

The chain carries TRBV7-3 and TRBJ1-5; D is uncertain. The V gene's germline CDR1 is SGHTA and CDR2 FQGTGA. CDR3 length: 13 amino acids. The V and J ends lost 0 bases and 5 bases respectively, with 5 bases between them. CDR3 bases: TGTGCCAGCAGCTTAACGAGAGATCAGCCCCAGCATTTT. This codes for CASSLTRDQPQHF.

This clone was recorded once. The J gene is TRBJ1-6, the V gene TRBV13; TRBD1 matches at 7 bases. The CDR3 is 17 residues long. The V gene's germline CDR1 is PRHDT and CDR2 FYEKMQ (reference sequence). V was pared by 5 bases and J by 0 bases, with 7 bases of the junction left unmatched. CDR3 nucleotides: TGTGCCAGCAGCCAGGGGTGGGACAGCTCCTATAATTCACCCCTCCACTTT. Translated, it gives CASSQGWDSSYNSPLHF.

The chain recombines TRBV6-1 with TRBJ1-5; TRBD1 matches at 7 bases. Germline lookup yields CDR1 MNHNS and CDR2 SASEGT. V shed 5 bases, J shed 4 bases, and the junction held 5 bases outside the gene matches. CDR3 length equals 14 residues. CDR3 coding DNA: TGTGCCAGCAGTAACAGGGGTACGAATCAGCCCCAGCATTTT. Amino acid sequence: CASSNRGTNQPQHF.

In this sample, this clone turned up once. The rearrangement joins TRBV9 to TRBJ2-7; D is unresolved. The V end was cut by 0 bases, the J end by 0 bases, with 7 bases between. The CDR3 loop spans 14 amino acids. Germline V lookup: CDR1 SGDLS, CDR2 YYNGEE. CDR3 region: CASSVDLSSYEQYF. As DNA, the CDR3 is TGTGCCAGCAGCGTAGACCTGAGCTCCTACGAGCAGTACTTC.

V is TRBV27 and J is TRBJ2-7, with 7 nucleotides matching TRBD1. The V segment lost 2 bases and the J segment 0 bases; nucleotides outside the gene matches: 7. Germline-derived CDR1 and CDR2 are MNHEY and SMNVEV (reference sequence). This CDR3 has 16 residues. The CDR3 reads CASSLGVAGGSYEQYF. Here the CDR3 DNA reads TGTGCCAGCAGTTTAGGGGTCGCAGGGGGCTCCTACGAGCAGTACTTC.

The chain couples TRBV19 to TRBJ2-1; TRBD2 matches at 15 bases. The junction had 3 bases not matched to a gene; V was cut back by 2 bases and J by 4 bases. The CDR3 is 17 residues long. In germline, CDR1 is LNHDA, CDR2 SQIVND (reference sequence). CDR3 in DNA: TGTGCCAGTAGTATAACTGGACTAGCGGGGGGGTACAATGAGCAGTTCTTC. This translates into CASSITGLAGGYNEQFF.

The chain is built from TRBV5-6 and TRBJ1-5; 8 nucleotides align to TRBD1. The germline V gene has CDR1 SGHDT and CDR2 YYEEEE. The V gene end was trimmed by 6 bases and the J gene end by 2 bases; junction bases not matched to a gene: 10. The CDR3 has 16 amino acids. The CDR3 region is CASNIGPGQGNQPQHF. In DNA, the CDR3 is TGTGCCAGCAATATTGGTCCGGGACAGGGCAATCAGCCCCAGCATTTT.

This clone appeared once. V and J are TRBV7-9 and TRBJ1-2; 7 bases map to TRBD1. This CDR3 spans 11 amino acids. Germline V lookup: CDR1 SEHNR, CDR2 FQNEAQ (reference sequence). Written as DNA, the CDR3 is TGTATACCGGGGACAGTCTATGGCTACACCTTC. Its translation: CIPGTVYGYTF.

In this sample, this clone turned up once. The V call is TRBV29-1, the J call TRBJ2-5; no clear D gene. Trimming left V 6 bases short and J 2 bases short, with 19 bases between. This CDR3 comprises 15 residues. Germline V CDR1 and CDR2: SQVTM, ANQGSEA. This CDR3 is CSVVKQLGIQETQYF. The CDR3 DNA reads TGCAGCGTAGTGAAACAATTGGGCATTCAAGAGACCCAGTACTTC.

The chain has TRBV9 and TRBJ2-3; 8 bases map to TRBD1. Trimming removed 4 bases from V and 5 bases from J; junction bases left unmatched: 6. The germline V gene encodes CDR1 SGDLS and CDR2 YYNGEE. CDR3 length equals 14 residues. CDR3 coding DNA: TGTGCCAGCAGCTTCAGGGGGCGCGTAGATACGCAGTATTTT. Protein product: CASSFRGRVDTQYF.

The chain is built from TRBV6-4 and TRBJ2-7; perhaps TRBD2 as D (6 bases). Germline V gives CDR1 MRHNA, CDR2 SNTAGT. Trimming pared 6 bases from V and 3 bases from J, leaving 21 bases between. The CDR3 loop spans 16 amino acids. CDR3 nucleotides: TGTGCCAGCAGAGGACGGGGGAGCGGTGGTTACTACGAGCAGTACTTC. It yields the protein CASRGRGSGGYYEQYF.

The chain recombines TRBV19 with TRBJ1-4; D may be TRBD1 (6 bases). CDR1 LNHDA and CDR2 SQIVND come from the germline V gene (reference sequence). Trimming left V 10 bases short and J 5 bases short, with 11 bases between. The CDR3 totals 12 residues. CDR3 region: CATGTLNEKLFF. CDR3 bases: TGTGCCACCGGGACATTAAATGAAAAACTGTTTTTT.

The V and J genes are TRBV18 and TRBJ1-2; D ambiguous. V was trimmed by 2 bases and J by 7 bases, leaving 14 bases between them. The CDR3 consists of 14 residues. Germline V gene lookup returns CDR1 KGHSH and CDR2 LQKENI. CDR3 coding DNA: TGTGCCAGCTCACCAGGAGAAAGGGCAGGTGGCTACACCTTC. Encoded protein: CASSPGERAGGYTF.

The genes are TRBV5-1 and TRBJ2-1; 10 bases agree with TRBD2. Germline values: CDR1 SGHRS, CDR2 YFSETQ. CDR3 size: 16 residues. The ends lost 2 bases at V and 5 bases at J; junction bases unmatched: 7. CDR3 residues: CASSFLLAGVNNEQFF. DNA for the CDR3: TGCGCCAGCAGCTTCCTTCTAGCGGGGGTCAACAATGAGCAGTTCTTC.

The rearrangement joins TRBV6-6 to TRBJ1-2; unclear D gene. The germline V gene has CDR1 MNHNY and CDR2 SVGAGI (reference sequence). The CDR3 is made up of 16 amino acids. The germline V and J ends were trimmed by 0 bases and 7 bases, with 18 bases remaining between them. The chain's CDR3 is CASSYSSSRVLGGYTF. The CDR3 DNA reads as TGTGCCAGCAGTTACTCCTCGTCGCGGGTGTTGGGTGGCTACACCTTC.

This clone was seen only a few times. As DNA, the CDR3 is TGTGCCAGCAGAACAGGTTTCCTAGACACTGAAGCTTTCTTT. This gives the protein CASRTGFLDTEAFF. J is TRBJ1-1 and V is TRBV28, with D possibly being TRBD1 (5 bases). The CDR3 is 14 amino acids. Trimming cost V 6 bases and J 3 bases, with 14 bases left between them. Germline lookup yields CDR1 MDHEN and CDR2 SYDVKM.

The chain employs TRBV6-6 and TRBJ2-1, with TRBD2 identical over 11 bases. V lost 10 bases and J lost 5; bases outside the gene matches: 4. Germline CDR1 is MNHNY and CDR2 is SVGAGI (reference sequence). The CDR3 runs 13 residues. CDR3 residues: CATTSGGNNEQFF. The CDR3 DNA sequence: TGTGCCACTACTAGCGGGGGAAACAATGAGCAGTTCTTC.

The rearrangement joins TRBV7-2 to TRBJ1-2, with TRBD1 as a possible D gene (6 bases). The germline V gene encodes CDR1 SGHTA and CDR2 FQGNSA. The CDR3 is 16 residues long. V lost 5 bases to trimming and J lost 6 bases, with 22 bases between them. The CDR3 reads CASSPHGTQSYNGYTF. CDR3 nucleotides: TGTGCCAGCAGCCCACACGGGACACAAAGTTATAATGGCTACACCTTC.

This sequence joins TRBV5-1 and TRBJ2-3, with D maybe TRBD2 (6 bases). V was clipped by 3 bases and J by 4 bases, with 15 bases between them. Germline CDR1 and CDR2: SGHRS and YFSETQ. The CDR3 sequence is 15 residues long. The CDR3 loop is CASSSTGLPADTQYF. CDR3 DNA: TGCGCCAGCAGCTCGACGGGACTTCCAGCAGATACGCAGTATTTT.

The rearrangement links TRBV19 to TRBJ1-3; D gene uncertain. Trimming shortened V by 4 bases and J by 2 bases, and 3 bases separated the two germline ends. The CDR3 is 12 residues long. Germline V gene data show CDR1 as LNHDA and CDR2 as SQIVND (reference sequence). CDR3 amino acids: CASSRTGNTIYF. For the CDR3, the DNA is TGTGCCAGTAGTAGGACTGGAAACACCATATATTTT.

The V call is TRBV7-3, the J call TRBJ2-7, with D possibly called TRBD1 or TRBD2 (5 bases each). The V and J ends lost 2 bases and 7 bases respectively, with 12 bases between them. The germline V gene has CDR1 SGHTA and CDR2 FQGTGA. The CDR3 contains 13 residues. The DNA for the CDR3 is TGTGCCAGCAGCTTAGATCCGGGGCTTGAGCAGTACTTC. Its translation: CASSLDPGLEQYF.